This TCR beta chain originates from a study of T cells in Graves' hyperthyroidism and ophthalmopathy. Amplification targeted TCR beta CDR3 regions from RNA transcripts. A set of HTBI primers served as the primers for a first-round RT-PCR of the TCR CDR3. MiXCR, run by TCRdb on the multiplex PCR reads, gives a single entry per CDR3 protein. Of approximately 410,000 distinct CDR3 sequences detected, approximately 14% appear once; the ten largest clones hold about 13%. This clonotype came up many times. Sequencing was done on a sample of blood. The receptor's source is a man in his late teens or twenties with Graves' ophthalmopathy.

Here the CDR3 reads CASSERSGISEQFF. DNA of the CDR3: TGTGCCAGCAGTGAAAGGTCAGGGATTAGTGAGCAGTTCTTC. V usage is TRBV2 and J usage is TRBJ2-1, with D possibly matching TRBD1 (5 bases). This CDR3 region has 14 residues. Trimming took 2 bases from V and 9 from J, leaving 14 bases between them. CDR1 and CDR2 (germline): SNHLY, FYNNEI.